Listed below are T cell receptor beta chains from one sample, sequenced in a study of Graves' ophthalmopathy and Graves' hyperthyroidism. TCRdb called the multiplex PCR reads again in MiXCR, with one record for every CDR3 protein. The repertoire has about 700,000 distinct CDR3 sequences, about two fifths of them found once; the top ten carry 3% to 3.5%. The sample was peripheral blood. The receptors come from an adult man with Graves' ophthalmopathy. Both conserved end residues are trimmed from each CDR3.

>TRBV30|TRBJ1-2
ARRPGDGYT
>TRBV29-1|TRBJ1-1
SVDWRGMNTEAF
>TRBV24-1|TRBJ1-2
ATSAGTGESVYGYT
>TRBV10-3|TRBJ1-1
AREDSRNTEAF
>TRBV10-2|TRBJ1-1
ASSEGNSMNTEAF
>TRBV7-2|NA
ASSSGTGHAYEQF
>TRBV29-1|TRBJ1-2
SVGGLLDGYT
>TRBV11-2|TRBJ1-2
ASSLGNRGVVYGYT
>TRBV5-1|TRBJ1-2
ASSPLTTGGNGYT
>TRBV29-1|TRBJ2-7
SVEGTGTRGD
>TRBV11-2|TRBJ1-1
ASSLLFRDTEAF
>TRBV12-3/TRBV12-4|TRBJ1-2
ASSLSGSGGYT
>TRBV4-1|TRBJ1-2
ASSQTGGGNYGYT
>TRBV29-1|TRBJ2-7
SLTRTSGYEQY
>TRBV20-1|TRBJ1-4
SARSGTGENEKLF
>TRBV3-1|TRBJ1-3
ASSQSTGYSGNTIY
>TRBV12-5|TRBJ2-5
ASGLTPPTSERGETQY
>TRBV4-3|TRBJ1-4
ASSQGLRVRGEKLF
>TRBV10-3|TRBJ2-6
AISHRESSGANVLT
>TRBV11-1|TRBJ2-2
ASSFSSGLAAGELF
>TRBV24-1|TRBJ2-6
ASSPPAGVTGANVLT
>TRBV2|TRBJ2-7
ASSDRNRDHHEQY
>TRBV7-9|TRBJ2-7
ASSQDWARWTPTYEQY
>TRBV29-1|TRBJ2-7
SVEYTGTSGGYEQY
>TRBV9|TRBJ1-1
ASSMGGNTEAF
>TRBV15|TRBJ1-2
ATSYEPYGYT
>TRBV25-1|TRBJ2-7
ASSESAGGQAYEQY
>TRBV24-1|TRBJ2-1
ATSPAGAYNEQF
>TRBV29-1|TRBJ1-5
SVETVLEH
>TRBV15|TRBJ1-3
ATSRDGRSSGNTIY
>TRBV7-2|TRBJ1-1
ASSLNYEAF
>TRBV25-1|TRBJ1-4
ASSEGGHTDEKLF
>TRBV29-1|TRBJ2-5
SAGAAGGRETQY
>TRBV29-1|TRBJ2-7
SVQDRGRYEQY
>TRBV29-1|TRBJ2-5
SVAGRSGQETQY
>TRBV29-1|TRBJ1-1
SGTGLNTEAF
>TRBV25-1|TRBJ1-3
ASTPGQDSGNTIY